This T cell receptor beta chain originates from a study of Ad26.COV2.S vaccination and SARS-CoV-2 variants. General study points: Researchers cautioned that TCR breadth and depth analyses may have underestimated total T cell responses.

The CDR3 totals 15 residues. V lost 2 bases and J lost 3, with 13 bases in between. CDR1 is SGHRS, CDR2 YFSETQ, per germline. Treatment: roughly 20 received Ad26.COV2.S at low or high dose, single or two shots; a few received placebo; per-sample allocation not given. It was on day 63 after the first vaccine or placebo injection that samples were taken. For this clone: The target antigen is unknown.

TCRdb's copy holds only in-frame clones and misses some; the assay was immunoSEQ multiplex PCR. The table records 350,000 to 450,000 clones, around 83% of them present only once. The sample was peripheral blood, taken in a trial of Ad26.COV2.S vaccine versus placebo. The V and J genes are TRBV5-1 and TRBJ2-3; D possibly corresponds to TRBD2 (5 bases). The clonotype was recovered from a person between 18 and 65 years old who received the Ad26.COV2.S COVID-19 vaccine or a placebo. The CDR3 DNA sequence: TGCGCCAGCAGCTTCGGACTCCAAAGTACAGATACGCAGTATTTT. Protein product: CASSFGLQSTDTQYF.